The present entry profiles one TCR beta chain with its context. V was clipped by 6 bases and J by 3 bases; unmatched bases: 4. Germline loops: CDR1 MNHEY, CDR2 SVGAGI. This CDR3 has 13 amino acids. This entry is derived from a study of T cells after somatic rescue of genetic block. Measured with immunoSEQ multiplex PCR; TCRdb has only the in-frame clones, and not every one. The sample carries 70,000 to 85,000 clones, approximately 90% recorded once. The TCR originated in a young man. The chain combines TRBV6-5 with TRBJ2-7; TRBD1 matches at 8 bases. The sequencing sample was made of peripheral blood mononuclear cells (PBMCs). The CDR3, as DNA: TGTGCCAGCAGGGGACAGGCCAACTACGAGCAGTACTTC. It yields the protein CASRGQANYEQYF.